The 32 T cell receptor beta chains in this list originate from one sample, sequenced in a study of blood T cell repertoires in COVID-19. Clones were read by immunoSEQ multiplex PCR, and TCRdb kept only the in-frame ones, dropping some. This repertoire shows fewer than 350,000 clones, 86% found once; its top ten account for about an eighth. The sample comprised peripheral blood. These receptors came from a woman younger than 45 with COVID-19, enrolled during active disease.

This chain uses TRBV10-2 with TRBJ2-7, with 11 positions matching TRBD2. The CDR3 consists of 17 residues. Germline V gene sequence: CDR1 WSHSY, CDR2 SAAADI. The junction had 20 bases not matched to a gene; V was cut back by 9 bases and J by 7 bases. DNA of the CDR3: TGCGCCAGTTCCTTTAACCCGGGACTAGCGGAATACGGAGAGCAGTACTTC. This sequence encodes CASSFNPGLAEYGEQYF.

This rearrangement joins TRBV7-2 to TRBJ2-7; unclear D gene. This CDR3 is built from 13 residues. V gave up 0 bases and J gave up 3 bases, with 6 bases separating them. Germline V gene lookup returns CDR1 SGHTA and CDR2 FQGNSA. CDR3 loop: CASSLAPGYEQYF. The CDR3 coding sequence is TGTGCCAGCAGCTTAGCCCCCGGCTACGAGCAGTACTTC.

The chain links TRBV2 to TRBJ2-2; D perhaps matches TRBD1 (5 bases). CDR3 length equals 15 residues. Trimming took off 3 bases at V and 6 bases at J, with 14 bases between the two ends. Germline CDR1 and CDR2: SNHLY and FYNNEI. The CDR3 region is CASSEARVGAGELFF. CDR3 nucleotide sequence: TGTGCCAGCAGTGAGGCCAGGGTAGGGGCCGGGGAGCTGTTTTTT.

In this sample, this clone turned up once. In nucleotides, the CDR3 is TGTGCCAGCAGTTCATATACAGGGTCCGAAGCTTTCTTT. Protein: CASSSYTGSEAFF. The rearrangement joins TRBV27 to TRBJ1-1, with a possible D match to TRBD1 (6 bases). This CDR3 region has 13 residues. Per germline, CDR1 MNHEY and CDR2 SMNVEV (reference sequence). Trimming stripped 4 bases from V and 8 bases from J, with 14 bases between.

V gene TRBV5-6 combines with J gene TRBJ2-7; 14 bases fit TRBD2. The V and J ends lost 2 bases and 7 bases, in that order; junction bases with no gene match: 11. CDR3 length: 17 residues. CDR1 and CDR2 from the germline V gene are SGHDT and YYEEEE. The CDR3 nucleotides read TGTGCCAGCAGCTTTCGACTAGCGGGGGGGCCCGCTAAAGAGCAGTACTTC. Protein product: CASSFRLAGGPAKEQYF.

The count of this clone is one. This chain connects TRBV5-6 to TRBJ1-4; 9 positions match TRBD1. V dropped 3 bases and J dropped 0; count of bases not matched to a gene: 3. The CDR3 contains 16 residues. Germline CDR1 is SGHDT and CDR2 is YYEEEE. CDR3 bases: TGTGCCAGCAGCTGGGACAGGGCGGCAACTAATGAAAAACTGTTTTTT. It specifies CASSWDRAATNEKLFF.

The chain recombines TRBV5-1 with TRBJ1-6, with D perhaps TRBD1 (6 bases). Germline-derived CDR1 and CDR2 are SGHRS and YFSETQ. V was cut by 8 bases and J by 8 bases, with 17 bases left in between. The CDR3 sequence is 14 residues long. The CDR3 nucleotides read TGCGCCAGTAGGACGGGGACACTGGATTCACCCCTCCACTTT. This codes for CASRTGTLDSPLHF.

V and J are TRBV15 and TRBJ2-6; D gene ambiguous. The CDR3 sequence is 14 residues long. In germline, CDR1 is LNHNV, CDR2 YYDKDF (reference sequence). V was trimmed by 3 bases and J by 2 bases, leaving 5 bases between them. The CDR3, as DNA: TGTGCCACCAGCAGGGTAGCTGGGGCCAACGTCCTGACTTTC. As protein: CATSRVAGANVLTF.

The chain employs TRBV18 and TRBJ2-5; TRBD1 agrees at 9 bases. The J segment lost 1 base and the V segment lost 6 bases, leaving 9 bases of the junction unmatched. CDR3 length equals 16 residues. The germline CDR1 and CDR2 sequences are KGHSH and LQKENI. CDR3 DNA sequence: TGTGCCAGCTCGCTCCAGACAGGGGGGCCCCAAGAGACCCAGTACTTC. This gives the protein CASSLQTGGPQETQYF. Full variable domain (rest looked up from reference TRBV18 and TRBJ2-5): NAGVMQNPRHLVRRRGQEARLRCSPMKGHSHVYWYRQLPEEGLKFMVYLQKENIIDESGMPKERFSAEFPKEGPSILRIQQVVRGDSAAYFCASSLQTGGPQETQYFGPGTRLLVL.

In its sample, this clone was seen once. The chain employs TRBV7-8 and TRBJ2-2, with D perhaps TRBD1 (6 bases). In germline, CDR1 is SGHVS, CDR2 FQNEAQ. This CDR3 has 15 amino acids. V shed 4 bases and J shed 1 base, with 10 bases lying between them. CDR3 residues: CASSSRDMNTGELFF. CDR3 coding DNA: TGTGCCAGCAGCTCCCGGGACATGAACACCGGGGAGCTGTTTTTT.

This chain links TRBV5-1 with TRBJ2-3; 8 bases align to TRBD2. The germline gives CDR1 SGHRS, CDR2 YFSETQ. Germline trimming cut 0 bases from V and 2 bases from J; bases unmatched to any gene: 5. The CDR3 extends over 16 amino acids. CDR3 coding DNA: TGCGCCAGCAGCTTGGATCTTAGCGGGGTCACAGATACGCAGTATTTT. It translates to CASSLDLSGVTDTQYF.

The rearrangement links TRBV4-1 to TRBJ2-3; unclear D gene. V was trimmed by 1 base and J by 3 bases, leaving 5 bases between them. The germline gives CDR1 MGHRA, CDR2 YSYEKL. This CDR3 has 13 amino acids. CDR3 residues: CASSQAPTDTQYF. DNA of the CDR3: TGCGCCAGCAGCCAAGCCCCGACAGATACGCAGTATTTT.

This rearrangement joins TRBV7-9 to TRBJ2-1; no definite D call. Trimming took 7 bases from V and 8 from J, leaving 12 bases between them. CDR3 length equals 12 residues. Germline V gene lookup returns CDR1 SEHNR and CDR2 FQNEAQ (reference sequence). CDR3 nucleotide sequence: TGTGCCAGCATCCTCCTCGCGGATGAGCAGTTCTTC. It codes for CASILLADEQFF.

This rearrangement joins TRBV5-1 to TRBJ2-1, with D possibly being TRBD1 (6 bases). The CDR3 runs to 12 residues. Trimming shortened V by 7 bases and J by 4 bases, and 9 bases separated the two germline ends. CDR1 is SGHRS and CDR2 is YFSETQ in the germline V gene. CDR3 loop: CASQQGYNEQFF. In DNA, the CDR3 is TGCGCCAGCCAGCAGGGGTACAATGAGCAGTTCTTC.

A note on this clone: This specimen includes other DNA sequences encoding the same CDR3. The chain carries TRBV6-5 and TRBJ1-2; D possibly corresponds to TRBD1 (5 bases). The V end was cut by 3 bases, the J end by 4 bases, with 9 bases between. The germline V gene has CDR1 MNHEY and CDR2 SVGAGI. The CDR3 contains 13 residues. The CDR3 here is CASSYVGGYGYTF. The CDR3 nucleotides are TGTGCCAGCAGTTATGTGGGGGGCTATGGCTACACCTTC.

The V gene is TRBV7-9, the J gene TRBJ1-2; TRBD1 aligns across 8 bases. The CDR3 totals 15 residues. V shed 5 bases and J 4 bases; nucleotides not matched to a gene: 9. The germline CDR1 and CDR2 sequences are SEHNR and FQNEAQ (reference sequence). The CDR3 reads CASSPGQGEPYGYTF. Here the CDR3 DNA reads TGTGCCAGCAGCCCAGGACAGGGCGAGCCCTATGGCTACACCTTC.

The sample holds one count of this clone. This chain uses TRBV28 with TRBJ2-5; 10 bases are shared with TRBD2. Looked up from germline, CDR1 is MDHEN and CDR2 is SYDVKM. With 1 base clipped from V and 6 bases from J, the junction kept 11 bases outside the gene matches. The CDR3 totals 17 residues. CDR3 protein: CASSLFGAGGPRKTQYF. Written as DNA, the CDR3 is TGTGCCAGCAGTTTATTCGGAGCGGGGGGGCCGCGGAAGACCCAGTACTTC.

The chain recombines TRBV3-1 (or the pseudogene TRBV3-2) with TRBJ1-1; D possibly corresponds to TRBD1 (5 bases). Trimming removed 4 bases from V and 7 bases from J, with 10 bases in between. Germline V gene sequence: CDR1 LGHDT, CDR2 YNNKEL (reference sequence). The CDR3 sequence is 12 residues long. CDR3 coding DNA: TGTGCCAGCAGCCGAGGACAAGGTGAAGCTTTCTTT. This translates into CASSRGQGEAFF.

The V and J genes are TRBV5-7 and TRBJ2-7; no clear D. TRBV5-7 is noted as an ORF with a role that remains uncertain. V was clipped by 6 bases and J by 3 bases, with 7 bases between them. The CDR3 sequence is 11 residues long. For the CDR3, the DNA is TGTGCCAGCACGTACAGCTACGAGCAGTACTTC. Translating gives CASTYSYEQYF.

The chain has TRBV5-8 and TRBJ1-2; tentative D call: TRBD1 (6 bases). V shed 4 bases and J shed 2 bases, with 9 bases lying between them. This CDR3 has 13 amino acids. Germline V gives CDR1 SGHTS, CDR2 YDEGEE. The CDR3 DNA sequence: TGTGCCAGCAGCCATGGACAGAACTATGGCTACACCTTC. Translation gives CASSHGQNYGYTF.

This chain connects TRBV6-5 to TRBJ1-1; D might be TRBD1 (6 bases). Deletions cut 0 bases from V and 8 bases from J, with 16 bases between. The V gene's germline CDR1 is MNHEY and CDR2 SVGAGI. The CDR3 extends over 15 amino acids. The DNA for the CDR3 is TGTGCCAGCAGTTACTCTTCGGGGGGCCGACCCGAAGCTTTCTTT. This codes for CASSYSSGGRPEAFF.

CDR3 in amino acids: CASSGYKRTNQSSYNSPLHF. The CDR3 DNA sequence: TGTGCCAGTAGTGGTTATAAGAGGACTAATCAAAGCTCCTATAATTCACCCCTCCACTTT. This chain links TRBV19 with TRBJ1-6; D is unresolved. The germline V gene encodes CDR1 LNHDA and CDR2 SQIVND (reference sequence). The CDR3 is 20 residues long. V lost 5 bases and J 0 bases, leaving 23 bases between the germline ends.

The chain has TRBV7-2 and TRBJ1-5; D possibly corresponds to TRBD1 (6 bases). CDR1 is SGHTA and CDR2 is FQGNSA in the germline V gene. V was clipped by 3 bases and J by 5 bases, with 11 bases between them. The CDR3 covers 14 residues. The CDR3 here is CASSFTGSYQPQHF. The CDR3 bases are TGTGCCAGCAGCTTTACAGGGTCCTATCAGCCCCAGCATTTT.

The V gene is TRBV5-1, the J gene TRBJ1-2; tentative D call: TRBD1 (6 bases). The CDR3 runs to 18 residues. V was cut by 2 bases and J by 3 bases, with 23 bases left in between. In germline, CDR1 is SGHRS, CDR2 YFSETQ. The CDR3 nucleotides are TGCGCCAGCAGCTTTTACCGACTCAACAGGGTAGAGGACTATGGCTACACCTTC. This encodes CASSFYRLNRVEDYGYTF.

The chain uses TRBV3-1 (or the pseudogene TRBV3-2) and TRBJ2-5; D is unclear. Trimming took 3 bases from V and 4 from J, leaving 6 bases between them. CDR3 length equals 12 residues. From germline, CDR1 is LGHDT and CDR2 YNNKEL (reference sequence). CDR3 nucleotide sequence: TGTGCCAGCAGCCAGCAGGTAGAGACCCAGTACTTC. Translation gives CASSQQVETQYF.

CDR3 sequence (DNA): TGCGCCAGCAGCACGGACACAGCAACTAATGAAAAACTGTTTTTT. Protein: CASSTDTATNEKLFF. This chain joins TRBV5-1 and TRBJ1-4; D perhaps matches TRBD1 (5 bases). V lost 4 bases and J 0 bases, leaving 10 bases between the germline ends. The CDR3 spans 15 residues. CDR1 is SGHRS and CDR2 is YFSETQ in the germline V gene.

The J gene is TRBJ1-2, the V gene TRBV14; D unresolved. Germline V gene lookup returns CDR1 SGHDN and CDR2 FVKESK. This CDR3 is 15 amino acids long. V shed 1 base and J shed 4 bases, with 13 bases lying between them. The CDR3 region is CASSQVPGVSYGYTF. As DNA, the CDR3 is TGTGCCAGCAGCCAAGTTCCCGGGGTGAGCTATGGCTACACCTTC.

This clone was detected a few times. This sequence joins TRBV5-4 and TRBJ1-6; 10 nucleotides match TRBD1. The CDR3 consists of 15 residues. From germline, CDR1 is SGHNT and CDR2 YYREEE (reference sequence). Trimming at V came to 3 bases and at J to 10 bases, leaving 7 bases not matched to a gene. The CDR3 DNA follows: TGTGCCAGCAGCTCTGGACAGGGGGGAAACTCACCCCTCCACTTT. Its protein is CASSSGQGGNSPLHF.

The rearrangement uses TRBV2 and TRBJ1-4; D gene uncertain. Trimming stripped 5 bases from V and 8 bases from J, with 9 bases between. The CDR3 consists of 12 residues. Germline V gene data show CDR1 as SNHLY and CDR2 as FYNNEI. The CDR3 region has the DNA TGTGCCAGCAGTCCGGGAAGCGAAAAACTGTTTTTT. Translating gives CASSPGSEKLFF.

The J gene is TRBJ2-7, the V gene TRBV7-9; D might be TRBD1 (6 bases). Germline CDR1 is SEHNR and CDR2 is FQNEAQ (reference sequence). The CDR3 sequence is 15 residues long. Trimming left V 3 bases short and J 0 bases short, with 12 bases between. The CDR3 DNA is TGTGCCAGCAGCTTGGGTCAGGGGACCTCCTACGAGCAGTACTTC. Translating it yields CASSLGQGTSYEQYF.

This sequence joins TRBV10-3 and TRBJ1-6, with 10 bases that match TRBD1. The V and J ends lost 3 bases and 8 bases, in that order; junction bases with no gene match: 10. CDR3 length: 17 amino acids. CDR1 is ENHRY, CDR2 SYGVKD, per germline. The CDR3 sequence: CAISDLGTGVLDSPLHF. CDR3 in DNA: TGTGCCATCAGTGATCTAGGGACAGGGGTTTTGGATTCACCCCTCCACTTT.

The rearrangement links TRBV9 to TRBJ2-1; a weak D match, TRBD2 (5 bases). V was cut by 5 bases and J by 6 bases, with 21 bases left in between. The CDR3 sequence is 16 residues long. Looked up from germline, CDR1 is SGDLS and CDR2 is YYNGEE. CDR3 amino acids: CASSGEKDSQINEQFF. The CDR3 nucleotides read TGTGCCAGCAGTGGAGAAAAGGACTCGCAAATCAATGAGCAGTTCTTC. Complete variable domain (other parts from reference TRBV9 and TRBJ2-1): DSGVTQTPKHLITATGQRVTLRCSPRSGDLSVYWYQQSLDQGLQFLIQYYNGEERAKGNILERFSAQQFPDLHSELNLSSLELGDSALYFCASSGEKDSQINEQFFGPGTRLTVL.